Below, 5 T cell receptor beta chains from the same sample are listed, as sequenced in a study of blood T cell repertoires in COVID-19. Repertoires were generated with immunoSEQ multiplex PCR, while TCRdb's copy carries only in-frame clones and drops some. The table records about 100,000 clones, about 82% of them present only once. The sequenced material came from peripheral blood. All receptors come from a man aged 50-59 years with active or convalescent COVID-19.

This chain joins TRBV12-3 or TRBV12-4 and TRBJ2-1; D gene uncertain. Trimming removed 2 bases from V and 7 bases from J, with 6 bases in between. The CDR3 loop spans 12 amino acids. CDR3 DNA sequence: TGTGCCAGCAGTTTAATAGAGAATGAGCAGTTCTTC. Translating it yields CASSLIENEQFF.

V and J are TRBV12-5 and TRBJ2-3; 8 positions agree with TRBD2. Looked up from germline, CDR1 is LGHNT and CDR2 is FRNRAP. V shed 6 bases and J 3 bases; nucleotides not matched to a gene: 14. This CDR3 is built from 17 residues. CDR3 sequence reads: CASGTGGVGEWTDTQYF. The CDR3 coding sequence is TGTGCTAGTGGCACCGGGGGGGTGGGTGAATGGACAGATACGCAGTATTTT.

The rearrangement links TRBV11-2 to TRBJ2-7; tentative D call: TRBD1 (6 bases). The V gene lost 0 bases and the J gene lost 3 bases, with 12 bases spanning the gap. This CDR3 comprises 15 residues. Looked up from germline, CDR1 is SGHAT and CDR2 is FQNNGV. The CDR3 spells CASSLELVTGYEQYF. In nucleotides, the CDR3 is TGTGCCAGCAGCTTAGAGTTAGTGACAGGCTACGAGCAGTACTTC.

This clone was picked up a small number of times. V gene TRBV5-1 combines with J gene TRBJ1-6; 12 bases are shared with TRBD1. CDR3 length: 15 amino acids. Per the germline V gene, CDR1 is SGHRS and CDR2 is YFSETQ. V dropped 4 bases and J dropped 7; count of bases not matched to a gene: 3. The CDR3 nucleotides read TGCGCCAGCAGCACGGGGACAGGGGGCAATTCACCCCTCCACTTT. This encodes CASSTGTGGNSPLHF.

The V call is TRBV11-2, the J call TRBJ2-7, with TRBD2 matching 12 bases. Germline values: CDR1 SGHAT, CDR2 FQNNGV. The CDR3 spans 16 residues. The V and J ends lost 1 base and 3 bases, in that order; junction bases with no gene match: 4. In DNA, the CDR3 is TGTGCCAGCAGCTTAGGAGGACTAGCGGGGCGCTACGAGCAGTACTTC. This translates into CASSLGGLAGRYEQYF.